One and the same sample provided the 13 T cell receptor beta chains below, sequenced in a study of blood T cell repertoires in COVID-19. The repertoire was sequenced with immunoSEQ multiplex PCR; TCRdb's copy has only in-frame clones and lacks some. The sample records a few hundred thousand clones, around 90% being singletons. Sample: peripheral blood. Every receptor here comes from a woman aged 45-60 years who had recovered from COVID-19.

The chain joins TRBV18 to TRBJ2-5, with TRBD2 matching over 7 bases. The trim removed 0 bases at V and 2 bases at J, leaving 3 bases unmatched. CDR1 is KGHSH, CDR2 LQKENI, per germline. This CDR3 contains 15 residues. The CDR3 DNA sequence: TGTGCCAGCTCACCACCGACTAGCTCTCAAGAGACCCAGTACTTC. Translated, it gives CASSPPTSSQETQYF.

The chain has TRBV3-1 (or the pseudogene TRBV3-2) and TRBJ2-7; TRBD2 matches at 7 bases. V dropped 1 base and J dropped 6; count of bases not matched to a gene: 12. The CDR3 covers 16 residues. Germline CDR1 reads LGHDT; CDR2 reads YNNKEL (reference sequence). The CDR3 coding sequence is TGTGCCAGCAGCCAAGTCGGCGGGAGTCTAGCTGCCGAGCAGTACTTC. This translates into CASSQVGGSLAAEQYF.

This clone occurred a few times. The genes are TRBV28 and TRBJ1-6; 7 bases match TRBD1. The germline V gene encodes CDR1 MDHEN and CDR2 SYDVKM. Germline trimming cut 7 bases from V and 4 bases from J; bases unmatched to any gene: 4. The CDR3 has 14 amino acids. CDR3 loop: CASISQGYNSPLHF. The DNA of the CDR3 is TGTGCCAGCATTTCACAGGGGTATAATTCACCCCTCCACTTT.

DNA of the CDR3: TGCGCCAGCAGATCCTCCCGCGAGCAGTACTTC. It yields the protein CASRSSREQYF. The chain combines TRBV5-1 with TRBJ2-7; D is unclear. V was shortened by 5 bases and J by 6 bases, with 9 bases between the two germline ends. This CDR3 spans 11 amino acids. Germline CDR1 SGHRS, CDR2 YFSETQ. Drawing the rest from reference TRBV5-1 and TRBJ2-7, the complete variable domain is KAGVTQTPRYLIKTRGQQVTLSCSPISGHRSVSWYQQTPGQGLQFLFEYFSETQRNKGNFPGRFSGRQFSNSRSEMNVSTLELGDSALYLCASRSSREQYFGPGTRLTVT.

The chain is built from TRBV6-2 or TRBV6-3 and TRBJ2-7; maybe TRBD1 (6 bases). Per the germline V gene, CDR1 is MNHEY and CDR2 is SVGEGT. CDR3 size: 15 residues. Trimming cost V 5 bases and J 4 bases, with 18 bases left between them. The CDR3 bases are TGTGCCAGCAGTCCCGCTGGGGGCCGGTTTTACGAGCAGTACTTC. Translated: CASSPAGGRFYEQYF.

The CDR3 DNA follows: TGTGCCAGCAGCCAAGGATCGGGTCCCCCACAAGAGACCCAGTACTTC. Amino acid sequence: CASSQGSGPPQETQYF. This chain links TRBV14 with TRBJ2-5; D gene ambiguous. Trimming removed 1 base from V and 2 bases from J, with 14 bases in between. CDR1 is SGHDN, CDR2 FVKESK, per germline. The CDR3 loop spans 16 amino acids.

V and J are TRBV10-3 and TRBJ1-1; D unclear. The CDR3 length is 14 residues. Trimming removed 6 bases at V and 1 base at J, with 12 bases between. CDR1 ENHRY and CDR2 SYGVKD come from the germline V gene. CDR3 region: CAIRSQLQNTEAFF. In nucleotides, the CDR3 is TGTGCCATCAGATCACAGCTACAGAACACTGAAGCTTTCTTT.

The rearrangement uses TRBV5-1 and TRBJ1-3, with 7 nucleotides matching TRBD1. V lost 4 bases and J lost 0; bases outside the gene matches: 7. Germline V lookup: CDR1 SGHRS, CDR2 YFSETQ. This CDR3 has 16 residues. The CDR3 nucleotides read TGCGCCAGCAGCCTGGGGACAGTAAACTCTGGAAACACCATATATTTT. It codes for CASSLGTVNSGNTIYF.

V is TRBV29-1 and J is TRBJ1-5, with 7 positions matching TRBD1. The CDR3 is 12 residues long. Trimming cost V 6 bases and J 6 bases; bases outside gene matches: 5. Germline assignment: CDR1 SQVTM and CDR2 ANQGSEA. DNA of the CDR3: TGCAGCGTGGGGGACAGTGCTCAGCCCCAGCATTTT. Translation gives CSVGDSAQPQHF.

The sample holds one count of this clone. The chain has TRBV6-1 and TRBJ1-5, with 10 bases lining up with TRBD1. The CDR3 spans 16 residues. Germline CDR1 and CDR2: MNHNS and SASEGT. V was clipped by 4 bases and J by 2 bases; unmatched bases: 5. CDR3 protein: CASSAFGTGGNQPQHF. The DNA of the CDR3 is TGTGCCAGCAGTGCGTTCGGGACAGGGGGCAATCAGCCCCAGCATTTT.

V gene TRBV13 combines with J gene TRBJ2-7; 9 nucleotides line up with TRBD2. With 4 bases clipped from V and 5 bases from J, the junction kept 15 bases outside the gene matches. The CDR3 is 17 amino acids. Germline V gene sequence: CDR1 PRHDT, CDR2 FYEKMQ (reference sequence). Written as DNA, the CDR3 is TGTGCCAGCAGCTCGTCGGGACCTAGCGGGATTTCCCACGAGCAGTACTTC. Translating gives CASSSSGPSGISHEQYF. The full variable domain, completed using reference TRBV13 and TRBJ2-7, is AAGVIQSPRHLIKEKRETATLKCYPIPRHDTVYWYQQGPGQDPQFLISFYEKMQSDKGSIPDRFSAQQFSDYHSELNMSSLELGDSALYFCASSSSGPSGISHEQYFGPGTRLTVT.

The chain has TRBV28 and TRBJ1-2, with 9 bases fitting TRBD1. V was pared by 7 bases and J by 7 bases, with 7 bases of the junction left unmatched. Looked up from germline, CDR1 is MDHEN and CDR2 is SYDVKM. The CDR3 runs to 13 residues. The CDR3 here is CASKRDRVGGYTF. The CDR3 DNA reads TGTGCCAGCAAGCGGGACAGGGTCGGTGGCTACACCTTC.

The V and J genes are TRBV4-1 and TRBJ1-1; D possibly corresponds to TRBD1 (5 bases). The CDR3 has 17 amino acids. Germline V gene lookup returns CDR1 MGHRA and CDR2 YSYEKL. Trimming left V 0 bases short and J 0 bases short, with 14 bases between. The DNA for the CDR3 is TGCGCCAGCAGCCAAGATGACGTCGGACACCTGAACACTGAAGCTTTCTTT. This gives the protein CASSQDDVGHLNTEAFF.